This paragraph reports one T cell receptor beta chain. The data originate from a study of blood T cell repertoires in COVID-19. Under the authors' procedure: Amplification of reference gene primers provided the estimated nucleated cell counts. Sequenced by immunoSEQ multiplex PCR; TCRdb stores in-frame clones only, minus some. V, J and clone size are those of that table, while D and trimming were read from the DNA. The sample carries some 350,000 clones, about four fifths recorded once. This TCR was recovered from a man aged 30 to 39 with active or convalescent COVID-19. Sequences were obtained from peripheral blood.

CDR3 residues: CASSVSGSSYNEQFF. The CDR3 bases are TGTGCCAGCAGTGTTAGCGGGAGCTCCTACAATGAGCAGTTCTTC. The rearrangement joins TRBV28 to TRBJ2-1; TRBD2 matches at 9 bases. Per the germline V gene, CDR1 is MDHEN and CDR2 is SYDVKM. Trimming at V came to 5 bases and at J to 0 bases, leaving 2 bases not matched to a gene. This CDR3 contains 15 residues.